One sample yielded the 15 T cell receptor beta chains listed below, sequenced in a study of blood T cells in healthy people across ages. It was with a sample-barcoded 5' primer and a J-beta primer mix that a second PCR of about 6 to 12 cycles was run. In TCRdb, the 5' RACE reads were re-called with MiXCR into one record per CDR3 protein. The sample gives 2 million or so distinct CDR3 sequences, just under 50% of which show up once; more than 2% is in the top ten. The sample taken for sequencing was blood. These receptors originate from a woman aged 40-49 years in good health.

The V call is TRBV29-1, the J call TRBJ2-3, with 8 bases fitting TRBD2. The ends lost 0 bases at V and 1 base at J; junction bases unmatched: 6. Germline CDR1 and CDR2: SQVTM and ANQGSEA. CDR3 length equals 16 residues. Written as DNA, the CDR3 is TGCAGCGTTGAAGATCGCGCTAGCGGGCGCACAGATACGCAGTATTTT. This encodes CSVEDRASGRTDTQYF.

The chain uses TRBV6-2 or TRBV6-3 and TRBJ1-1; D is undetermined. CDR3 length equals 18 residues. The germline V and J ends were trimmed by 4 bases and 3 bases, with 24 bases remaining between them. CDR1 and CDR2 (germline): MNHEY, SVGEGT. The CDR3 spells CASSSSTPLSRTYTEAFF. DNA for the CDR3: TGTGCCAGCAGTTCCTCCACTCCCCTGAGTCGTACCTACACTGAAGCTTTCTTT.

The chain couples TRBV20-1 to TRBJ1-5; TRBD1 aligns across 7 bases. The CDR3 spans 14 residues. The germline V gene encodes CDR1 DFQATT and CDR2 SNEGSKA (reference sequence). V dropped 3 bases and J dropped 5; count of bases not matched to a gene: 7. This CDR3 is CSASTGTADQPQHF. CDR3 nucleotides: TGCAGTGCTAGTACTGGGACAGCTGATCAGCCCCAGCATTTT.

This clonotype occurred a few times. The chain employs TRBV20-1 and TRBJ1-5; perhaps TRBD1 as D (5 bases). Trimming took 0 bases from V and 5 from J, leaving 17 bases between them. CDR1 is DFQATT and CDR2 is SNEGSKA in the germline V gene (reference sequence). The CDR3 covers 16 residues. The CDR3 nucleotides are TGCAGTGCTAGAGATCGCCGGGGGAGGCGAGATCAGCCCCAGCATTTT. Translation: CSARDRRGRRDQPQHF.

This clonotype was recorded many times. The genes are TRBV29-1 and TRBJ2-5; D is uncertain. CDR3 size: 12 residues. Trimming took off 2 bases at V and 5 bases at J, with 9 bases between the two ends. CDR1 SQVTM and CDR2 ANQGSEA come from the germline V gene. This chain's CDR3 is CSVEPVRETQYF. The DNA of the CDR3 is TGCAGCGTTGAACCCGTGAGGGAGACCCAGTACTTC.

Remarks on this clonotype: The limits of the CDR3 on the DNA are not certain, so only TCRdb's listed CDR3 is given. This chain joins TRBV29-1 and TRBJ2-3; TRBD1 is the table's D call, not checked against the DNA. CDR1 is SQVTM, CDR2 ANQGSEA, per germline. The CDR3 is made up of 13 amino acids, end residues included. CDR3: CSVGTGSTDTRYF.

V is TRBV6-5 and J is TRBJ2-4, with D perhaps matching TRBD1 (5 bases). The DNA matches TRBJ2-7 better at its end, which makes the J call doubtful. This CDR3 is built from 13 residues. Germline V gene data show CDR1 as MNHEY and CDR2 as SVGAGI. The CDR3 sequence: CASRRQNSYEQYF. The CDR3 DNA is TGTGCCAGCAGGCGACAGAACTCCTACGAGCAGTACTTC.

The genes are TRBV12-3 or TRBV12-4 and TRBJ1-1; no firm D call. The CDR3 sequence is 14 residues long. Deletions cut 8 bases from V and 1 base from J, with 14 bases between. CDR3 DNA sequence: TGTGCCAGCCGACGACTAGGGTCGAACACTGAAGCTTTCTTT. Protein sequence: CASRRLGSNTEAFF.

The chain recombines TRBV27 with TRBJ2-4; 8 nucleotides agree with TRBD2. The assigned J gene may be wrong: the sequence end matches TRBJ2-7 better. The CDR3 runs 16 residues. The V gene's germline CDR1 is MNHEY and CDR2 SMNVEV (reference sequence). For the CDR3, the DNA is TGTGCCAGCAGGGGCAGCGGGGGAGCCTACCACTACGAGCAGTACTTC. It encodes CASRGSGGAYHYEQYF.

This clonotype showed up just a few times. A read error may account for a junction end that differs from germline. CDR3 residues: CASSSAGKTGAYNEQFF. In nucleotides, the CDR3 is TGTGCCAGTAGCTCCGCCGGAAAGACAGGGGCCTACAATGAGCAGTTCTTC. V gene TRBV7-9 combines with J gene TRBJ2-1; 8 nucleotides agree with TRBD1. The CDR3 is 17 amino acids. Germline assignment: CDR1 SEHNR and CDR2 FQNEAQ (reference sequence).

V is TRBV5-6 and J is TRBJ1-6; D gene unclear. V was pared by 0 bases and J by 4 bases, with 8 bases between. Germline CDR1 and CDR2: SGHDT and YYEEEE. The CDR3 loop spans 15 amino acids. This CDR3 is CASSLGRSYNSPLHF. CDR3 nucleotides: TGTGCCAGCAGCTTGGGCAGGTCGTATAATTCACCCCTCCACTTT. Filled out from reference TRBV5-6 and TRBJ1-6, the complete variable domain reads DAGVTQSPTHLIKTRGQQVTLRCSPKSGHDTVSWYQQALGQGPQFIFQYYEEEERQRGNFPDRFSGHQFPNYSSELNVNALLLGDSALYLCASSLGRSYNSPLHFGNGTRLTVT.

Note on this clonotype: The junction and the germline gene differ at one end; a read error may be behind it. The J gene is TRBJ1-2, the V gene TRBV7-9; 9 bases agree with TRBD1. The germline CDR1 and CDR2 sequences are SEHNR and FQNEAQ (reference sequence). The CDR3 is 16 amino acids. The CDR3 protein is CASSEHRDRDWNGYIF. CDR3 in DNA: TGTGCCAGCAGCGAACACCGGGACAGGGATTGGAATGGCTACATCTTC.

This clonotype was seen just once. The chain combines TRBV11-2 with TRBJ2-5; a weak D match, TRBD1 (6 bases). The germline V gene has CDR1 SGHAT and CDR2 FQNNGV. The CDR3 spans 14 residues. Trimming removed 5 bases from V and 4 bases from J, with 14 bases in between. The CDR3 nucleotides read TGTGCCAGCAGCGGCAGGGGTTCTGGAGAGACCCAGTACTTC. Its protein is CASSGRGSGETQYF.

This clonotype has a single count. The CDR3, as DNA: TGTGCCAGCATTGACGGGGTTATCACAGATACGCAGTATTTT. It specifies CASIDGVITDTQYF. The rearrangement links TRBV6-1 to TRBJ2-3; D is perhaps TRBD2 (5 bases). The V gene lost 7 bases and the J gene lost 2 bases, with 13 bases spanning the gap. This CDR3 contains 14 residues. CDR1 is MNHNS and CDR2 is SASEGT in the germline V gene.

This chain links TRBV20-1 with TRBJ1-5; 7 bases match TRBD1. CDR1 and CDR2 from the germline V gene are DFQATT and SNEGSKA (reference sequence). The CDR3 runs 13 residues. Losses at the gene ends were 6 bases for V and 7 bases for J; bases not matched to a gene: 9. The CDR3 nucleotides are TGCAGTGCCACAACAGGGGTCGTACAGCCCCAGCATTTT. It is translated as CSATTGVVQPQHF.